Presented here are 27 T cell receptor beta chains from one specimen sequenced in a study of T cells in Graves' hyperthyroidism and ophthalmopathy. Amplification of TCR beta CDR3 regions was performed using RNA transcripts as template. TCR CDR3 underwent first-round RT-PCR with the HTBI primer set. TCRdb processed the multiplex PCR reads anew with MiXCR; each CDR3 protein has one entry. The sample contains roughly 300,000 distinct CDR3 sequences, 25% to 30% of which appear only once. Sequenced material: blood. These receptor sequences come from a man aged 35 to 55 with Graves' hyperthyroidism that later progressed to Graves' ophthalmopathy.

This clonotype was seen ten or more times. The CDR3 is CASTISKQETQYF. CDR3 sequence (DNA): TGCGCCAGCACTATATCAAAGCAAGAGACCCAGTACTTC. This chain connects TRBV5-1 to TRBJ2-5; unclear D gene. The CDR3 contains 13 residues. CDR1 and CDR2 (germline): SGHRS, YFSETQ. Trimming cost V 6 bases and J 2 bases, with 11 bases left between them.

This chain links TRBV12-3 or TRBV12-4 with TRBJ1-1, with a weak D call TRBD1 (6 bases). V was clipped by 7 bases and J by 4 bases, with 25 bases between them. The CDR3 has 17 amino acids. Here the CDR3 DNA reads TGTGCCAGCACCCCTAGAAGGGTAGGGGCCAGGGGCACTGAAGCTTTCTTT. This sequence encodes CASTPRRVGARGTEAFF.

The chain recombines TRBV7-2 with TRBJ2-5, with TRBD2 identical over 7 bases. The CDR3 is made up of 14 amino acids. V lost 3 bases and J lost 1; bases outside the gene matches: 2. Germline assignment: CDR1 SGHTA and CDR2 FQGNSA. CDR3 protein: CASSFRTSQETQYF. DNA for the CDR3: TGTGCCAGCAGCTTTCGGACTAGCCAAGAGACCCAGTACTTC.

The sample holds many counts of this clonotype. The chain employs TRBV20-1 and TRBJ2-3; D ambiguous. This CDR3 comprises 14 residues. Germline V lookup: CDR1 DFQATT, CDR2 SNEGSKA (reference sequence). Trimming took 4 bases from V and 4 from J, leaving 15 bases between them. In DNA, the CDR3 is TGCAGTGCTATTCGTGCTAGTCGTCCAGATACGCAGTATTTT. This sequence encodes CSAIRASRPDTQYF.

This rearrangement joins TRBV12-3 or TRBV12-4 to TRBJ2-7; 8 bases fit TRBD1. This CDR3 has 14 amino acids. With V trimmed by 6 bases and J by 7 bases, 11 bases remained unmatched. CDR3 loop: CASRQTGEVGEQYF. CDR3 DNA sequence: TGTGCCAGCAGACAGACAGGGGAAGTTGGTGAGCAGTACTTC.

The sample holds many counts of this clonotype. V and J are TRBV12-3 or TRBV12-4 and TRBJ2-7; D not certain. V was clipped by 1 base and J by 5 bases, with 3 bases between them. This CDR3 spans 11 amino acids. The CDR3 is CASSLVHEQYF. The DNA of the CDR3 is TGTGCCAGCAGTTTAGTCCACGAGCAGTACTTC.

This clonotype appeared many times. The chain links TRBV2 to TRBJ2-7; D is perhaps TRBD1 (6 bases). Trimming left V 2 bases short and J 2 bases short, with 13 bases between. The CDR3 totals 15 residues. Germline CDR1 reads SNHLY; CDR2 reads FYNNEI. Here the CDR3 DNA reads TGTGCCAGCAGTGAATGGAAAGGGGGAGCCTACGAGCAGTACTTC. The encoded protein is CASSEWKGGAYEQYF.

The rearrangement links TRBV20-1 to TRBJ2-2; D is unresolved. From germline, CDR1 is DFQATT and CDR2 SNEGSKA (reference sequence). The CDR3 is 15 amino acids. V lost 0 bases and J 1 base, leaving 9 bases between the germline ends. The CDR3, as DNA: TGCAGTGCTAGAGACGAGGCACGGAACACCGGGGAGCTGTTTTTT. Translation gives CSARDEARNTGELFF.

This clonotype was recorded many times. This rearrangement joins TRBV30 to TRBJ2-7; 12 bases match TRBD2. V trimming: 2 bases; J trimming: 2 bases; junction bases outside the gene matches: 4. Germline V gene data show CDR1 as GTSNPN and CDR2 as SVGIG (reference sequence). CDR3 length: 15 residues. The CDR3 DNA sequence: TGTGCCTGGAGTCCCAGGACTAGCGGGGCCTACGAGCAGTACTTC. It codes for CAWSPRTSGAYEQYF.

J is TRBJ1-1 and V is TRBV12-3 or TRBV12-4; D not resolved. There are 15 residues in the CDR3. Trimming left V 1 base short and J 1 base short, with 10 bases between. The CDR3 nucleotides read TGTGCCAGCAGTTTAGGGCAGGTCCCGAACACTGAAGCTTTCTTT. This sequence encodes CASSLGQVPNTEAFF.

This clonotype appeared many times. This chain uses TRBV2 with TRBJ1-1, with TRBD1 as a possible D gene (6 bases). Germline V gives CDR1 SNHLY, CDR2 FYNNEI. Trimming took 6 bases from V and 1 from J, leaving 12 bases between them. The CDR3 covers 14 residues. DNA of the CDR3: TGTGCCAGCAGGGTCAGGGGCCCGAACACTGAAGCTTTCTTT. It codes for CASRVRGPNTEAFF.

This clonotype was seen at least ten times. The chain carries TRBV28 and TRBJ1-5; no reliable D call. The CDR3 spans 17 residues. Germline V CDR1 and CDR2: MDHEN, SYDVKM. V was clipped by 3 bases and J by 2 bases, with 17 bases between them. For the CDR3, the DNA is TGTGCCAGCAGTTTTTTGTCACGGTTTATTGGCAATCAGCCCCAGCATTTT. As protein: CASSFLSRFIGNQPQHF.

This clonotype was counted at least ten times. The chain carries TRBV20-1 and TRBJ1-2; no reliable D call. V lost 3 bases and J lost 4, with 12 bases in between. The CDR3 contains 13 residues. Germline assignment: CDR1 DFQATT and CDR2 SNEGSKA (reference sequence). The CDR3 nucleotides read TGCAGTGCTAGGGCCACCCGAGGCTATGGCTACACCTTC. Its translation is CSARATRGYGYTF.

This clonotype has at least ten counts. The V call is TRBV20-1, the J call TRBJ2-2; D not certain. V was pared by 6 bases and J by 0 bases, with 14 bases between. The CDR3 runs 15 residues. The germline gives CDR1 DFQATT, CDR2 SNEGSKA (reference sequence). CDR3 bases: TGCAGTGCCAGAAAAACTGACGCGAACACCGGGGAGCTGTTTTTT. Its translation: CSARKTDANTGELFF.

This chain uses TRBV6-1 with TRBJ2-4; D gene ambiguous. Per germline, CDR1 MNHNS and CDR2 SASEGT. V lost 1 base to trimming and J lost 6 bases, with 10 bases between them. CDR3 length equals 14 residues. CDR3 sequence reads: CASSEGRSANIQYF. In DNA form, the CDR3 reads TGTGCCAGCAGTGAAGGAAGGTCGGCAAACATTCAGTACTTC.

The table lists this clonotype with a few counts. This CDR3 is CATLDSAYEQYF. CDR3 nucleotide sequence: TGTGCCACCCTTGACAGCGCCTACGAGCAGTACTTC. This chain links TRBV28 with TRBJ2-7; possibly TRBD1 for D (5 bases). CDR1 is MDHEN and CDR2 is SYDVKM in the germline V gene. This CDR3 has 12 residues. V was clipped by 10 bases and J by 2 bases, with 12 bases between them.

The rearrangement uses TRBV9 and TRBJ1-1; D not resolved. In germline, CDR1 is SGDLS, CDR2 YYNGEE. CDR3 size: 15 residues. Trimming stripped 4 bases from V and 0 bases from J, with 13 bases between. The CDR3 protein is CASSYNNGMNTEAFF. The CDR3 coding sequence is TGTGCCAGCAGCTACAACAATGGGATGAACACTGAAGCTTTCTTT.

This clonotype was seen at least ten times. V and J are TRBV10-3 and TRBJ1-5; the D is unclear. Germline CDR1 and CDR2: ENHRY and SYGVKD. The V and J ends lost 2 bases and 1 base respectively, with 12 bases between them. The CDR3 loop spans 16 amino acids. Here the CDR3 DNA reads TGTGCCATCAGTGAGAGAAGGAGTACGAGCAATCAGCCCCAGCATTTT. Translated: CAISERRSTSNQPQHF.

The V call is TRBV20-1, the J call TRBJ1-1; TRBD1 agrees at 8 bases. Germline-derived CDR1 and CDR2 are DFQATT and SNEGSKA (reference sequence). The CDR3 spans 16 residues. The V segment lost 0 bases and the J segment 4 bases; nucleotides outside the gene matches: 10. The CDR3 protein is CSARDGGQVGGTEAFF. CDR3 nucleotides: TGCAGTGCTAGAGATGGGGGACAGGTTGGAGGCACTGAAGCTTTCTTT.

The V call is TRBV12-3 or TRBV12-4, the J call TRBJ1-3; D not certain. V lost 1 base, J lost 1 base, and 8 bases lay in between. This CDR3 contains 15 residues. The CDR3 sequence: CASSLGVRSGNTIYF. The CDR3, as DNA: TGTGCCAGCAGTTTAGGGGTCCGGTCTGGAAACACCATATATTTT.

The chain carries TRBV6-2 or TRBV6-3 and TRBJ1-5, with D uncertain. V was cut by 0 bases and J by 5 bases, with 11 bases left in between. This CDR3 spans 15 amino acids. Germline loops: CDR1 MNHEY, CDR2 SVGEGT. CDR3: CASSYSETDYQPQHF. The CDR3 DNA reads TGTGCCAGCAGTTACTCCGAAACTGATTATCAGCCCCAGCATTTT.

This clonotype has a count of ten or more. The gene calls are TRBV11-2 and TRBJ1-1, with D unclear. V lost 4 bases, J lost 3 bases, and 12 bases lay in between. CDR3 length: 14 amino acids. The germline CDR1 and CDR2 sequences are SGHAT and FQNNGV. Here the CDR3 DNA reads TGTGCCAGCAGCTCCATGTACGGGTACACTGAAGCTTTCTTT. It is translated as CASSSMYGYTEAFF. Full variable domain (remainder filled in from reference TRBV11-2 and TRBJ1-1): EAGVAQSPRYKIIEKRQSVAFWCNPISGHATLYWYQQILGQGPKLLIQFQNNGVVDDSQLPKDRFSAERLKGVDSTLKIQPAKLEDSAVYLCASSSMYGYTEAFFGQGTRLTVV.

This clonotype was recorded at least ten times. This chain uses TRBV3-1 with TRBJ2-7; a weak D match, TRBD1 (5 bases). Germline CDR1 and CDR2: LGHDT and YNNKEL (reference sequence). This CDR3 has 13 amino acids. Trimming stripped 3 bases from V and 2 bases from J, with 8 bases between. CDR3 region: CASSQSGPYEQYF. CDR3 sequence (DNA): TGTGCCAGCAGCCAGTCAGGGCCCTACGAGCAGTACTTC.

This clonotype was seen only a few times. This chain connects TRBV19 to TRBJ2-2; no clear D. V was clipped by 4 bases and J by 7 bases, with 7 bases between them. Germline assignment: CDR1 LNHDA and CDR2 SQIVND (reference sequence). The length of the CDR3 is 12 residues. CDR3 amino acids: CASSTLGGELFF. The CDR3 nucleotides are TGTGCCAGTAGTACTTTAGGCGGGGAGCTGTTTTTT.

This clonotype has at least ten counts. The chain employs TRBV14 and TRBJ1-5, with D possibly being TRBD1 (5 bases). V was clipped by 1 base and J by 11 bases, with 12 bases between them. CDR1 is SGHDN and CDR2 is FVKESK in the germline V gene. The CDR3 contains 13 residues. The CDR3 sequence: CASSQGGSRAQHF. The CDR3 DNA reads as TGTGCCAGCAGCCAAGGGGGGTCTAGGGCCCAGCATTTT.

This clonotype was found many times. The V gene is TRBV7-8, the J gene TRBJ2-2; D gene ambiguous. CDR1 and CDR2 from the germline V gene are SGHVS and FQNEAQ. The CDR3 consists of 13 residues. V was pared by 4 bases and J by 7 bases, with 10 bases between. CDR3 in amino acids: CASSSTFGGELFF. Here the CDR3 DNA reads TGTGCCAGCAGCTCCACATTTGGCGGGGAGCTGTTTTTT.

The chain combines TRBV27 with TRBJ1-1; possible D gene TRBD1, 6 bases. This CDR3 is built from 14 residues. V shed 5 bases and J shed 6 bases, with 16 bases lying between them. The germline CDR1 and CDR2 sequences are MNHEY and SMNVEV (reference sequence). The CDR3 region is CASSPQTGRAEAFF. DNA of the CDR3: TGTGCCAGCAGTCCCCAGACAGGAAGGGCTGAAGCTTTCTTT.